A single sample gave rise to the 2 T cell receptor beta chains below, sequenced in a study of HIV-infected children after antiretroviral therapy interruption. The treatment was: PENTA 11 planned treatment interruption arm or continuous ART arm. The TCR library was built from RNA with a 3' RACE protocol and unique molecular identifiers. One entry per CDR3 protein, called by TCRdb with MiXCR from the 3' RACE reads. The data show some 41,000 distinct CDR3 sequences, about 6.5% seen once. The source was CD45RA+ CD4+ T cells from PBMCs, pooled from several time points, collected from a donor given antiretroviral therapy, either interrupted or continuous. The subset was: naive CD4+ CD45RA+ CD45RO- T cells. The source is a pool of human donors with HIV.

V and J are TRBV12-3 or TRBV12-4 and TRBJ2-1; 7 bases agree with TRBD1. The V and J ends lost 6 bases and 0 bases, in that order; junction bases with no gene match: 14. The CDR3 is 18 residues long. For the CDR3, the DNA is TGTGCCAGCAGCTTTGGGGCTAGCTGGGACAGCTCCTACAATGAGCAGTTCTTC. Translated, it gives CASSFGASWDSSYNEQFF.

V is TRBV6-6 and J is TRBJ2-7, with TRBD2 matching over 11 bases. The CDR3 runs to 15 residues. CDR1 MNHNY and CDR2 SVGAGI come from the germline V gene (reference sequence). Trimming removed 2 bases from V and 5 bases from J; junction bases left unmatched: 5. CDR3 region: CASSYGLAGLDEQYF. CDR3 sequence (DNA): TGTGCCAGCAGTTACGGACTAGCGGGCCTCGACGAGCAGTACTTC.